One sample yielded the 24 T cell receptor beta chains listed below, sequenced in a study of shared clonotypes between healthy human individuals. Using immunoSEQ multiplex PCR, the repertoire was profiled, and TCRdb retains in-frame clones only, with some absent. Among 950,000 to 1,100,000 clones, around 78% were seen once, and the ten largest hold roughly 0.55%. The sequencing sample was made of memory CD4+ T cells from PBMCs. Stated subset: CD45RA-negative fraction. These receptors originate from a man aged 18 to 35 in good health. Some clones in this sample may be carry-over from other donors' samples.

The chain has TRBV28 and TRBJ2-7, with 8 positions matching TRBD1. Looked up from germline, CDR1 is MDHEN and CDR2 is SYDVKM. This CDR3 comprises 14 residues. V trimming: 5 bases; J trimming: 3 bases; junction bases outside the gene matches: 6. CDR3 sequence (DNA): TGTGCCAGCAGTCCTTACGGACAGGGCTACGAGCAGTACTTC. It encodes CASSPYGQGYEQYF.

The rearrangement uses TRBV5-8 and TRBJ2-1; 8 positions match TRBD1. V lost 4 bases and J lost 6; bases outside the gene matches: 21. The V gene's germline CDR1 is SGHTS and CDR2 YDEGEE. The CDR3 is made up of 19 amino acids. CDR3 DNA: TGTGCCAGCAGCGTCCCGGGACAGGTCCAGATACCTACGGGCAATGAGCAGTTCTTC. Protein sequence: CASSVPGQVQIPTGNEQFF. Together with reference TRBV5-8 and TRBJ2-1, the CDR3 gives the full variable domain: EAGVTQSPTHLIKTRGQQATLRCSPISGHTSVYWYQQALGLGLQFLLWYDEGEERNRGNFPPRFSGRQFPNYSSELNVNALELEDSALYLCASSVPGQVQIPTGNEQFFGPGTRLTVL.

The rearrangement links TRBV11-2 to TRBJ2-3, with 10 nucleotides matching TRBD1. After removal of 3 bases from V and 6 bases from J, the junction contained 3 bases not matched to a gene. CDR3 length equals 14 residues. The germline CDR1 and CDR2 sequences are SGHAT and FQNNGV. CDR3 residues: CASSFDRGRDTQYF. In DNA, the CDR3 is TGTGCCAGCAGCTTCGACAGGGGGCGTGATACGCAGTATTTT.

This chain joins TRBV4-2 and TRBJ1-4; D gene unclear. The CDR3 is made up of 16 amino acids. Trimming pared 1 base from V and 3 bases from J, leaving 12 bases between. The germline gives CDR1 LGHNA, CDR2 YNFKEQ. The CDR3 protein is CASSQAVREANEKLFF. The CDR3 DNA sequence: TGTGCCAGCAGCCAAGCGGTTAGAGAAGCTAATGAAAAACTGTTTTTT.

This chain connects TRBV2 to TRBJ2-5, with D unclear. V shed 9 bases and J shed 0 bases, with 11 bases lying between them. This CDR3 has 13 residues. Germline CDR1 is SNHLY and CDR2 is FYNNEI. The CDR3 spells CASGDFYQETQYF. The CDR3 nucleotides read TGTGCCAGTGGAGATTTTTACCAAGAGACCCAGTACTTC.

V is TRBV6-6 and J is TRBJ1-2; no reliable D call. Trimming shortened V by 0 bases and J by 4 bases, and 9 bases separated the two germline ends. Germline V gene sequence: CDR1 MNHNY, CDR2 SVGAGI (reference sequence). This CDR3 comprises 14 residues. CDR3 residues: CASSYSYGSYGYTF. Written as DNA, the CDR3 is TGTGCCAGCAGTTACTCGTACGGATCCTATGGCTACACCTTC.

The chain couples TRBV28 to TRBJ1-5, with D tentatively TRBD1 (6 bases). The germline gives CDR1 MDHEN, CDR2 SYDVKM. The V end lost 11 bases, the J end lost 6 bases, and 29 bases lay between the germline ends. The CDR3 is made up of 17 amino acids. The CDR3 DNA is TGTGCCGGAGCGACCACCCAAAGCGGACAGTTCGGTCAGCCCCAGCATTTT. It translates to CAGATTQSGQFGQPQHF. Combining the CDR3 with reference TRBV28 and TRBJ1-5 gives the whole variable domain DVKVTQSSRYLVKRTGEKVFLECVQDMDHENMFWYRQDPGLGLRLIYFSYDVKMKEKGDIPEGYSVSREKKERFSLILESASTNQTSMYLCAGATTQSGQFGQPQHFGDGTRLSIL.

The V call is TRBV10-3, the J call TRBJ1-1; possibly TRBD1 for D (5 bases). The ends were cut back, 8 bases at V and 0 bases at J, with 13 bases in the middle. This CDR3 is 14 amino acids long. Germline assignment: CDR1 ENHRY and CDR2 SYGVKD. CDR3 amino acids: CAIGDRTLNTEAFF. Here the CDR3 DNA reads TGTGCCATCGGCGACAGAACCTTGAACACTGAAGCTTTCTTT.

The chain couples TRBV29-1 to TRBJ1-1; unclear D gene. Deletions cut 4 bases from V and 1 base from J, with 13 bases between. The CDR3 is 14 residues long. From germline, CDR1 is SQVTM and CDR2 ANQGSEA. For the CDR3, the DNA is TGCAGCGTTGGTCTTCGGAGGGCGAACACTGAAGCTTTCTTT. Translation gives CSVGLRRANTEAFF.

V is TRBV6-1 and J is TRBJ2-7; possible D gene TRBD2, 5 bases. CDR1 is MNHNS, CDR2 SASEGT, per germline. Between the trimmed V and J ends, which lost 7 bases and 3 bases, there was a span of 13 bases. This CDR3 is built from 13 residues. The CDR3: CASTPRTLYEQYF. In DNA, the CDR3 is TGTGCCAGCACCCCCAGGACTCTCTACGAGCAGTACTTC.

The CDR3 nucleotides are TGTGCCAGCAGTTTTCTAGCGGGAGGCGGGACCATTCAGTACTTC. Its protein is CASSFLAGGGTIQYF. This chain connects TRBV6-5 to TRBJ2-4; the match to TRBD2 covers 11 bases. The CDR3 has 15 amino acids. J gave up 9 bases and V 4 bases, and 8 bases lay outside the gene matches. CDR1 is MNHEY, CDR2 SVGAGI, per germline.

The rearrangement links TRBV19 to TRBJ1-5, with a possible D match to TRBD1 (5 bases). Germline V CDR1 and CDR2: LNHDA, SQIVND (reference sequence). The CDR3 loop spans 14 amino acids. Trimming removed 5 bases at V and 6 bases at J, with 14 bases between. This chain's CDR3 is CASSPGAGVQPQHF. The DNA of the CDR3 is TGTGCCAGTAGTCCGGGCGCGGGGGTTCAGCCCCAGCATTTT.

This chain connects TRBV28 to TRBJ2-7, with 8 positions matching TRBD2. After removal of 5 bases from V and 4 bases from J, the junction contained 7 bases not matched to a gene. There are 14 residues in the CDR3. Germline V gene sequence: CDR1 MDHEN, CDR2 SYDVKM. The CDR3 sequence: CASSQPGGRYEQYF. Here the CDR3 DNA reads TGTGCCAGCAGTCAACCGGGAGGGCGATACGAGCAGTACTTC.

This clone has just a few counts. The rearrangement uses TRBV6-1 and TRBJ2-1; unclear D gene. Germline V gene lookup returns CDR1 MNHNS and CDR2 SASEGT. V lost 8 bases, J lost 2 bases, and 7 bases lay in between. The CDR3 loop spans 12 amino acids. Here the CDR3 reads CASDRAYNEQFF. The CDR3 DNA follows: TGTGCCAGCGATCGAGCCTACAATGAGCAGTTCTTC.

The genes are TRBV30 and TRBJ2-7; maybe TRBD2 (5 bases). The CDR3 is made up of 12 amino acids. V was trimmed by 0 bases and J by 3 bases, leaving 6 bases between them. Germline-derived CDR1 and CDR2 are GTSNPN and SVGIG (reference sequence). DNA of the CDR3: TGTGCCTGGAGTGTAGCGGACTACGAGCAGTACTTC. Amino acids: CAWSVADYEQYF.

CDR3 DNA sequence: TGTGCCAGCAGAAGGGACTATGGCTACACCTTC. Its translation is CASRRDYGYTF. The chain joins TRBV2 to TRBJ1-2; D remains unclear. The germline V and J ends were trimmed by 6 bases and 3 bases, with 5 bases remaining between them. Germline CDR1 and CDR2: SNHLY and FYNNEI. The CDR3 consists of 11 residues.

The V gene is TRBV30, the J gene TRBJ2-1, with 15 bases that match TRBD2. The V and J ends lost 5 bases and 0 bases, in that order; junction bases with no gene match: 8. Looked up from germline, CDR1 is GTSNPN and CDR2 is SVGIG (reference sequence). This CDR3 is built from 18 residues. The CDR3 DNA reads TGTGCCTGGGTGGGACTAGCGGGGGGAGGGCGCTCCTACAATGAGCAGTTCTTC. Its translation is CAWVGLAGGGRSYNEQFF.

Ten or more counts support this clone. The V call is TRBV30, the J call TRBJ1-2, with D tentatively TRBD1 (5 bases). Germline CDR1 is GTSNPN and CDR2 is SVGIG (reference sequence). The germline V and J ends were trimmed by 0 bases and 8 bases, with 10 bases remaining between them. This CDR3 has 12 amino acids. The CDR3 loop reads CAWSVGGEGYTF. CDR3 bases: TGTGCCTGGAGTGTAGGAGGGGAGGGCTACACCTTC.

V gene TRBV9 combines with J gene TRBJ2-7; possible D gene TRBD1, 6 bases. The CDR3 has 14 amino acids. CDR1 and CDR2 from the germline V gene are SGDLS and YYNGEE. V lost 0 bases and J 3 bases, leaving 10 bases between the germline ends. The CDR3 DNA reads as TGTGCCAGCAGCGTAGGCAGGGGATACTACGAGCAGTACTTC. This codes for CASSVGRGYYEQYF.

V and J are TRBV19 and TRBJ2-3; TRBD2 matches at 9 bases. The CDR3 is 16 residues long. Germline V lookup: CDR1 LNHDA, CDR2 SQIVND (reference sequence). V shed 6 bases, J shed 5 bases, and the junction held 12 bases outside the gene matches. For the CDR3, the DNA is TGTGCCAGTAGGTCTGGGGTAGCGGGAGCGGGAGATACGCAGTATTTT. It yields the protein CASRSGVAGAGDTQYF.

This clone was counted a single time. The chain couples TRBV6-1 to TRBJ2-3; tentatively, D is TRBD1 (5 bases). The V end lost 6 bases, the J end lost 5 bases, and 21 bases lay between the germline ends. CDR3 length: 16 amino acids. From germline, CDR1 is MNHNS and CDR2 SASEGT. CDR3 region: CASSEPRQGSLDTQYF. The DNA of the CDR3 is TGTGCCAGCAGCGAACCGCGGCAGGGTAGTCTAGATACGCAGTATTTT.

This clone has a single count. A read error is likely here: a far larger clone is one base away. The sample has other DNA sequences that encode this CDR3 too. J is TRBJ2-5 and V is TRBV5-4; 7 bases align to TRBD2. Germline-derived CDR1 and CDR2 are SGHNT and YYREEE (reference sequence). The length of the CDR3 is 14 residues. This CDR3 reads CASSSLGGEETQYF. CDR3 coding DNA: TGTGCCAGCAGCTCCCTGGGGGGGGAAGAAACCCAGTACTTC.

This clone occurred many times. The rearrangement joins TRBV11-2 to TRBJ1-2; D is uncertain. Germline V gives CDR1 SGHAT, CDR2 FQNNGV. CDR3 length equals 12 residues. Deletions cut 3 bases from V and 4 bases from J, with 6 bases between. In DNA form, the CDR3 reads TGTGCCAGCAGCTTCAACTCCTATGGCTACACCTTC. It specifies CASSFNSYGYTF.

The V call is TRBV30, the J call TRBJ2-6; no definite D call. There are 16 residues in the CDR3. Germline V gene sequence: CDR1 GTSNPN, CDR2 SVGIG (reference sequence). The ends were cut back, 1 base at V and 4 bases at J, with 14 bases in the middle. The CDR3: CAWSATLLGGANVLTF. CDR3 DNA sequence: TGTGCCTGGAGTGCGACACTATTAGGGGGGGCCAACGTCCTGACTTTC.